The subject of this entry is one T cell receptor beta chain. With V trimmed by 6 bases and J by 5 bases, 8 bases remained unmatched. Germline V gene sequence: CDR1 MNHEY, CDR2 SMNVEV (reference sequence). This CDR3 is 14 amino acids long. The sample belongs to a study of control samples from healthy donors and cancer patients. Libraries were prepared by immunoSEQ multiplex PCR; TCRdb keeps only in-frame clonotypes and omits some of them. The data hold 150,000 to 200,000 clones, with around 90% observed a single time. The sequence was collected from a woman between 50 and 59 years old in good health. Sequences were obtained from blood. V and J are TRBV27 and TRBJ1-2; 8 bases agree with TRBD1. CDR3 sequence (DNA): TGTGCCAGCAGCCGCGGACAGGGCTGGTATGGCTACACCTTC. Amino acid sequence: CASSRGQGWYGYTF.